A single TCR beta chain is shown here with its context. Its antigen is currently unknown. The data originate from a study of shared clonotypes between healthy human individuals. Study information: For every donor, three CD4 naive, three CD4 memory, two CD8 naive and one CD8 memory plates were used. Whole-study findings and limits: Among donors, clonotype sharing was expected to be affected by sequencing depth. Clonotypes shared by all four sorted-subset donors had higher generation probabilities than non-shared clonotypes.

In the authors' methods: Filtering differed because ImmunoSEQ produced junction-only sequences that carried no quality scores. The data were produced by immunoSEQ multiplex PCR, yet TCRdb's version contains in-frame clones alone and is incomplete. Clone size and V and J calls were adopted from that table, with D and trimming inferred from the DNA. This table holds approximately 640,000 clones, 60% to 80% found once. Sequencing was performed on memory CD4+ T cells sorted from blood. Regarding subset: CD45RA-negative fraction. The receptor was derived from a woman in her 30s in good health.

Here the CDR3 reads CASTLIMGRTVNTEAFF. For the CDR3, the DNA is TGTGCCAGCACCCTTATCATGGGGCGGACAGTGAACACTGAAGCTTTCTTT. The chain links TRBV28 to TRBJ1-1; possible D gene TRBD1, 6 bases. Deletions cut 7 bases from V and 0 bases from J, with 21 bases between. This CDR3 has 17 residues. In germline, CDR1 is MDHEN, CDR2 SYDVKM.